The source of this TCR beta chain is a study of cytomegalovirus exposure and HLA in healthy donors. Broader study findings: Some V segments, TRBV6-2 and TRBV6-3 among them, were indistinguishable and were therefore excluded.

The germline CDR1 and CDR2 sequences are DFQATT and SNEGSKA (reference sequence). The CDR3 has 10 amino acids. V was pared by 5 bases and J by 8 bases, with 7 bases between. Note on this clone: Its target is unknown.

PCR used 60 Vbeta primers and 13 Jbeta primers. Assay used: immunoSEQ multiplex PCR; TCRdb lists only in-frame clones, some missing. Seen here are 95,000 to 100,000 clones, 65% to 80% observed once, and the top ten hold approximately 6.4%. The specimen was PBMCs. The receptor was isolated from a man aged 40-49 years in good health and CMV-seropositive. The V gene is TRBV20-1, the J gene TRBJ2-1; D gene uncertain. CDR3 loop: CSAYLHEQFF. The CDR3 nucleotides read TGCAGTGCTTATCTCCATGAGCAGTTCTTC.